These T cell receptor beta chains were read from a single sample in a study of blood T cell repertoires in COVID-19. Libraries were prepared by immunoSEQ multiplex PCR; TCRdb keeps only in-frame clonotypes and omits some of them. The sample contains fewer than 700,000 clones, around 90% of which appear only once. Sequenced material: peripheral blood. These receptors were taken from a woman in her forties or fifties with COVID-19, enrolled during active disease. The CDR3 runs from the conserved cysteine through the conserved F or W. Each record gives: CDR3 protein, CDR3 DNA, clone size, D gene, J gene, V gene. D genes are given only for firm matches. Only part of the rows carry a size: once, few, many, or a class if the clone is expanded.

cdr3_aa: CASGISYEQYF; cdr3_nt: TGTGCCAGCGGCATCTCCTACGAGCAGTACTTC; clone_size: few; d_call: -; j_call: TRBJ2-7; v_call: TRBV28
cdr3_aa: CASSKDSRTEAFF; cdr3_nt: TGTGCCAGCAGCAAGGACAGTAGAACTGAAGCTTTCTTT; clone_size: -; d_call: -; j_call: TRBJ1-1; v_call: TRBV2
cdr3_aa: CASSPGTGKGSYNEQFF; cdr3_nt: TGTGCCAGCAGCCCAGGGACAGGAAAGGGGTCCTACAATGAGCAGTTCTTC; clone_size: -; d_call: TRBD1; j_call: TRBJ2-1; v_call: TRBV7-8
cdr3_aa: CASSLGMTGLTEQFF; cdr3_nt: TGTGCCAGCAGCCTCGGGATGACGGGCTTGACTGAGCAGTTCTTC; clone_size: few; d_call: -; j_call: TRBJ2-1; v_call: TRBV7-3
cdr3_aa: CASSIMASGLYNEQFF; cdr3_nt: TGTGCCAGTAGTATAATGGCTAGCGGGCTATACAATGAGCAGTTCTTC; clone_size: -; d_call: TRBD2; j_call: TRBJ2-1; v_call: TRBV19
cdr3_aa: CASSPGQDNYGYTF; cdr3_nt: TGCGCCAGCAGCCCTGGACAGGACAACTATGGCTACACCTTC; clone_size: -; d_call: TRBD1; j_call: TRBJ1-2; v_call: TRBV5-1
cdr3_aa: CASSQVGREPQHF; cdr3_nt: TGTGCCAGCAGCCAAGTAGGCAGGGAGCCCCAGCATTTT; clone_size: -; d_call: -; j_call: TRBJ1-5; v_call: TRBV3-1/TRBV3-2
cdr3_aa: CASSQNLAGTSSTDTQYF; cdr3_nt: TGCGCCAGCAGCCAGAACTTAGCGGGGACCTCGAGCACAGATACGCAGTATTTT; clone_size: -; d_call: TRBD2; j_call: TRBJ2-3; v_call: TRBV4-1
cdr3_aa: CASSYGQGGYEQYF; cdr3_nt: TGTGCCAGCAGCTACGGACAGGGGGGTTACGAGCAGTACTTC; clone_size: -; d_call: TRBD1; j_call: TRBJ2-7; v_call: TRBV11-2
cdr3_aa: CASRAGNTGELFF; cdr3_nt: TGCGCCAGCAGGGCGGGGAACACCGGGGAGCTGTTTTTT; clone_size: -; d_call: -; j_call: TRBJ2-2; v_call: TRBV10-2
cdr3_aa: CASSLVARLSSTDTQYF; cdr3_nt: TGCGCCAGCAGCTTGGTAGCGCGACTAAGCTCCACAGATACGCAGTATTTT; clone_size: -; d_call: -; j_call: TRBJ2-3; v_call: TRBV5-1
cdr3_aa: CASSANTGTINYGYTF; cdr3_nt: TGTGCCAGCAGTGCTAATACCGGGACTATTAACTATGGCTACACCTTC; clone_size: -; d_call: -; j_call: TRBJ1-2; v_call: TRBV6-1
cdr3_aa: CASSPSRERDTEAFF; cdr3_nt: TGTGCCAGCTCACCCTCACGAGAGCGGGACACTGAAGCTTTCTTT; clone_size: -; d_call: -; j_call: TRBJ1-1; v_call: TRBV18
cdr3_aa: CASSQPSRGADCEQYF; cdr3_nt: TGCGCCAGCAGTCAACCCTCCAGGGGAGCTGACTGCGAGCAGTACTTC; clone_size: -; d_call: -; j_call: TRBJ2-7; v_call: TRBV23-1
cdr3_aa: CAWENTKARGETQYF; cdr3_nt: TGTGCCTGGGAGAACACAAAGGCTAGAGGAGAGACCCAGTACTTC; clone_size: -; d_call: -; j_call: TRBJ2-5; v_call: TRBV30
cdr3_aa: CARHHSTTGAYNEQFF; cdr3_nt: TGCGCCAGACACCACTCCACAACAGGGGCCTACAATGAGCAGTTCTTC; clone_size: -; d_call: TRBD1; j_call: TRBJ2-1; v_call: TRBV5-1
cdr3_aa: CATSAVRASRTGELFF; cdr3_nt: TGTGCCACCAGTGCTGTGAGGGCGTCTAGAACCGGGGAGCTGTTTTTT; clone_size: -; d_call: -; j_call: TRBJ2-2; v_call: TRBV24-1
cdr3_aa: CASTQTGGIGTGELFF; cdr3_nt: TGTGCCAGCACCCAGACAGGGGGAATCGGGACCGGGGAGCTGTTTTTT; clone_size: -; d_call: TRBD1; j_call: TRBJ2-2; v_call: TRBV9
cdr3_aa: CASIKTVAKNIQYF; cdr3_nt: TGTGCCAGCATCAAGACTGTAGCCAAAAACATTCAGTACTTC; clone_size: -; d_call: -; j_call: TRBJ2-4; v_call: TRBV2
cdr3_aa: CASSSSDRVDTQYF; cdr3_nt: TGTGCCAGCAGTTCCTCGGACAGGGTAGATACGCAGTATTTT; clone_size: -; d_call: TRBD1; j_call: TRBJ2-3; v_call: TRBV27
cdr3_aa: CASATGGYNEQFF; cdr3_nt: TGCGCCAGCGCCACAGGGGGCTACAATGAGCAGTTCTTC; clone_size: -; d_call: TRBD1; j_call: TRBJ2-1; v_call: TRBV10-2
cdr3_aa: CASTHRGHEQFF; cdr3_nt: TGTGCCAGCACCCATAGGGGGCATGAGCAGTTCTTC; clone_size: -; d_call: TRBD1; j_call: TRBJ2-1; v_call: TRBV12-3/TRBV12-4
cdr3_aa: CASSYRGQGTSGRAFF; cdr3_nt: TGTGCCAGCAGTTACAGGGGACAGGGGACTAGTGGGAGAGCTTTCTTT; clone_size: -; d_call: TRBD1; j_call: TRBJ1-1; v_call: TRBV6-6
cdr3_aa: CASSPVDSARETQYF; cdr3_nt: TGTGCCAGCTCACCGGTGGACTCGGCCCGAGAGACCCAGTACTTC; clone_size: -; d_call: -; j_call: TRBJ2-5; v_call: TRBV18
cdr3_aa: CASSEYVSQRGYTF; cdr3_nt: TGTGCCAGCAGTGAATATGTATCGCAGAGGGGCTACACCTTC; clone_size: -; d_call: -; j_call: TRBJ1-2; v_call: TRBV25-1
cdr3_aa: CASSVAPSGGADTQYF; cdr3_nt: TGTGCCAGCAGCGTAGCTCCTAGCGGGGGAGCAGATACGCAGTATTTT; clone_size: -; d_call: TRBD2; j_call: TRBJ2-3; v_call: TRBV9
cdr3_aa: CASSLFRGRTDTQYF; cdr3_nt: TGCGCCAGCAGCCTTTTCCGGGGTCGCACAGATACGCAGTATTTT; clone_size: once; d_call: -; j_call: TRBJ2-3; v_call: TRBV5-1
cdr3_aa: CASGPGTYNYQETQYF; cdr3_nt: TGTGCTAGTGGTCCCGGGACTTACAACTACCAAGAGACCCAGTACTTC; clone_size: -; d_call: -; j_call: TRBJ2-5; v_call: TRBV12-5
cdr3_aa: CATSRLTSGGSDTQYF; cdr3_nt: TGTGCCACCAGCAGATTGACTAGCGGGGGATCAGATACGCAGTATTTT; clone_size: -; d_call: TRBD2; j_call: TRBJ2-3; v_call: TRBV15
cdr3_aa: CASSGRLGQGGPQGAFF; cdr3_nt: TGCGCCAGCTCTGGACGGCTGGGTCAGGGCGGCCCCCAGGGAGCTTTCTTT; clone_size: -; d_call: -; j_call: TRBJ1-1; v_call: TRBV5-1
cdr3_aa: CASATGINTGELFF; cdr3_nt: TGTGCCAGCGCGACGGGGATTAACACCGGGGAGCTGTTTTTT; clone_size: once; d_call: -; j_call: TRBJ2-2; v_call: TRBV3-1/TRBV3-2
cdr3_aa: CASSFDRSRRLGNTIYF; cdr3_nt: TGTGCCAGCAGCTTCGACAGGTCCCGGCGCCTCGGAAACACCATATATTTT; clone_size: -; d_call: -; j_call: TRBJ1-3; v_call: TRBV11-2
cdr3_aa: CASNTGGRTEAFF; cdr3_nt: TGTGCCAGTAATACAGGGGGAAGAACTGAAGCTTTCTTT; clone_size: -; d_call: TRBD1; j_call: TRBJ1-1; v_call: TRBV19
cdr3_aa: CASSLDDRYNQPQHF; cdr3_nt: TGCGCCAGCAGCTTGGATGACAGATACAATCAGCCCCAGCATTTT; clone_size: -; d_call: -; j_call: TRBJ1-5; v_call: TRBV5-1
cdr3_aa: CASIPIPGNQPQHF; cdr3_nt: TGTGCCAGCATACCTATTCCGGGGAACCAGCCCCAGCATTTT; clone_size: -; d_call: -; j_call: TRBJ1-5; v_call: TRBV6-4
cdr3_aa: CATSRGQTNTEAFF; cdr3_nt: TGTGCCACCAGCAGGGGACAAACGAACACTGAAGCTTTCTTT; clone_size: -; d_call: -; j_call: TRBJ1-1; v_call: TRBV15
cdr3_aa: CASRGNRGRTEAFF; cdr3_nt: TGTGCCAGCAGAGGGAACAGGGGGCGGACTGAAGCTTTCTTT; clone_size: -; d_call: TRBD1; j_call: TRBJ1-1; v_call: TRBV7-9
cdr3_aa: CASRQGHGGEAFF; cdr3_nt: TGCGCCAGCAGACAGGGTCACGGTGGTGAAGCTTTCTTT; clone_size: -; d_call: -; j_call: TRBJ1-1; v_call: TRBV10-1
cdr3_aa: CASSLAVYGEGTEAFF; cdr3_nt: TGTGCCAGCAGCTTGGCGGTTTATGGGGAGGGCACTGAAGCTTTCTTT; clone_size: -; d_call: -; j_call: TRBJ1-1; v_call: TRBV5-5
cdr3_aa: CASTVWGQGDNSPLHF; cdr3_nt: TGTGCCAGTACGGTTTGGGGACAGGGAGATAATTCACCCCTCCACTTT; clone_size: -; d_call: TRBD1; j_call: TRBJ1-6; v_call: TRBV19